A selection of T cell receptor beta chains follows, all from one sample in a study of blood T cell repertoires in COVID-19. Sequencing used immunoSEQ multiplex PCR; TCRdb keeps in-frame clones, though not all of them. The sample includes approximately 300,000 clones, 75% to 95% seen only once; the top ten take 6.8%. The sequenced material came from peripheral blood. The receptors derive from a woman between 25 and 40 years old with COVID-19, enrolled during active disease. Each CDR3 is given with its conserved first and last residue. Fields, in order: V gene, clone size, J gene, D gene, CDR3 protein, CDR3 DNA. The D gene is left open where the match is weak. Not every row has a clone size; where given, it reads once, few, many or a size class.

v_call: TRBV18; clone_size: once; j_call: TRBJ2-1; d_call: NA; cdr3_aa: CASSPSDNEQFF; cdr3_nt: TGTGCCAGCTCACCCTCCGACAATGAGCAGTTCTTC
v_call: TRBV9; clone_size: NA; j_call: TRBJ1-1; d_call: NA; cdr3_aa: CASSVGHDTEAFF; cdr3_nt: TGTGCCAGCAGCGTGGGACATGACACTGAAGCTTTCTTT
v_call: TRBV6-6; clone_size: once; j_call: TRBJ1-1; d_call: NA; cdr3_aa: CASSPPAGKAEAFF; cdr3_nt: TGTGCCAGCAGCCCCCCCGCGGGGAAAGCTGAAGCTTTCTTT
v_call: TRBV6-4; clone_size: NA; j_call: TRBJ1-2; d_call: TRBD1; cdr3_aa: CASSDSTGDGYTF; cdr3_nt: TGTGCCAGCAGTGACTCGACAGGGGATGGCTACACCTTC
v_call: TRBV6-5; clone_size: NA; j_call: TRBJ1-1; d_call: TRBD1; cdr3_aa: CATRTGGGNTEAFF; cdr3_nt: TGTGCCACGCGGACAGGGGGGGGGAACACTGAAGCTTTCTTT
v_call: TRBV2; clone_size: NA; j_call: TRBJ2-5; d_call: NA; cdr3_aa: CASRAGGTETQYF; cdr3_nt: TGTGCCAGCAGGGCCGGGGGAACAGAGACCCAGTACTTC
v_call: TRBV7-2; clone_size: NA; j_call: TRBJ2-1; d_call: TRBD1; cdr3_aa: CASRTGAYEQFF; cdr3_nt: TGTGCCAGCAGGACAGGGGCATATGAGCAGTTCTTC
v_call: TRBV5-1; clone_size: once; j_call: TRBJ2-1; d_call: NA; cdr3_aa: CASSLALNEQFF; cdr3_nt: TGCGCCAGCAGCTTGGCTCTCAATGAGCAGTTCTTC
v_call: TRBV2; clone_size: NA; j_call: TRBJ2-1; d_call: NA; cdr3_aa: CASSRNPPSSYNEQFF; cdr3_nt: TGTGCCAGCAGTCGTAATCCCCCCAGCTCCTACAATGAGCAGTTCTTC
v_call: TRBV7-2; clone_size: once; j_call: TRBJ2-7; d_call: TRBD2; cdr3_aa: CASSLVDREVQYF; cdr3_nt: TGTGCCAGCAGCTTAGTGGATCGGGAGGTGCAGTACTTC
v_call: TRBV6-5; clone_size: NA; j_call: TRBJ2-1; d_call: NA; cdr3_aa: CASSYSRDFLNNEQFF; cdr3_nt: TGTGCCAGCAGTTACTCCCGGGACTTCCTAAACAATGAGCAGTTCTTC
v_call: TRBV12-5; clone_size: NA; j_call: TRBJ1-5; d_call: TRBD1; cdr3_aa: CASGLRDRSYSNQPQHF; cdr3_nt: TGTGCTAGTGGTTTGCGGGACAGAAGTTATAGCAATCAGCCCCAGCATTTT
v_call: TRBV27; clone_size: NA; j_call: TRBJ1-4; d_call: NA; cdr3_aa: CASSLVGSGNEKLFF; cdr3_nt: TGTGCCAGCAGTTTAGTTGGTAGCGGTAATGAAAAACTGTTTTTT
v_call: TRBV19; clone_size: NA; j_call: TRBJ1-4; d_call: TRBD1; cdr3_aa: CASRGTGGDEKLFF; cdr3_nt: TGTGCCAGTAGGGGGACAGGGGGCGATGAAAAACTGTTTTTT
v_call: TRBV4-2; clone_size: once; j_call: TRBJ1-4; d_call: NA; cdr3_aa: CASSPPRLGAAEKLFF; cdr3_nt: TGTGCCAGCAGCCCACCAAGATTGGGGGCGGCTGAAAAACTGTTTTTT
v_call: TRBV7-3; clone_size: NA; j_call: TRBJ1-6; d_call: NA; cdr3_aa: CASSLAGGRDSPLHF; cdr3_nt: TGTGCCAGCAGCTTAGCCGGGGGACGTGATTCACCCCTCCACTTT
v_call: TRBV9; clone_size: NA; j_call: TRBJ2-6; d_call: NA; cdr3_aa: CASSVQGRGANVLTF; cdr3_nt: TGTGCCAGCAGCGTACAGGGAAGGGGGGCCAACGTCCTGACTTTC
v_call: TRBV11-2; clone_size: NA; j_call: TRBJ1-5; d_call: NA; cdr3_aa: CASSLSRDQPQHF; cdr3_nt: TGTGCCAGCAGCTTAAGCAGGGATCAGCCCCAGCATTTT
v_call: TRBV27; clone_size: NA; j_call: TRBJ2-7; d_call: TRBD2; cdr3_aa: CASSLSSGRYEQYF; cdr3_nt: TGTGCCAGCAGTTTATCTAGCGGGAGGTACGAGCAGTACTTC
v_call: TRBV3-1/TRBV3-2; clone_size: NA; j_call: TRBJ1-2; d_call: NA; cdr3_aa: CASSQVGNGYTF; cdr3_nt: TGTGCCAGCAGCCAAGTCGGTAATGGCTACACCTTC